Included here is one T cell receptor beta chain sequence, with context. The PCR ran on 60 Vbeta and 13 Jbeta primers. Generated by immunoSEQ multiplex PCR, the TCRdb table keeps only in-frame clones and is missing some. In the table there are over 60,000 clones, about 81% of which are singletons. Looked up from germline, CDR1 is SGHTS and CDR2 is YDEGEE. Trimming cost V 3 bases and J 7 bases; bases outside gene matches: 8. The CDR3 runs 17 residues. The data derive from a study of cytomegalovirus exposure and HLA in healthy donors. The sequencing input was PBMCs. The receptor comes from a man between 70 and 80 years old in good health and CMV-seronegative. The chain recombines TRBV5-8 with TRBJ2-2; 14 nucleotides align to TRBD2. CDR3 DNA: TGTGCCAGCAGCTCCGGGACTAGCGGGAGTATAGTCGGGGAGCTGTTTTTT. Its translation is CASSSGTSGSIVGELFF.